A selection of T cell receptor beta chains follows, all from one sample in a study of blood T cell repertoires in COVID-19. Assay: immunoSEQ multiplex PCR; the TCRdb copy retains only in-frame clones and omits some. The data show 14,000 to 15,000 clones, 92% seen once. Input material: peripheral blood. These receptors were collected from a human donor with active COVID-19. The donor label of this sample is uncertain. Both conserved end residues are part of each CDR3. Fields, in order: V gene, D gene, J gene, clone size, CDR3 protein, CDR3 DNA. The D gene is left open where the match is weak. Not every row has a clone size; where given, it reads once, few, many or a size class.

>TRBV10-3|TRBD1|TRBJ2-7|NA
CAISLPGGNEQYF
TGTGCCATCAGTCTCCCAGGGGGCAACGAGCAGTACTTC
>TRBV7-9|NA|TRBJ1-5|NA
CASSLGSRSHSNQPQHF
TGTGCCAGCAGCTTGGGCAGTCGATCCCATAGCAATCAGCCCCAGCATTTT
>TRBV6-4|NA|TRBJ1-5|NA
CASVGAATENQPQHF
TGTGCCAGCGTGGGGGCCGCGACAGAGAATCAGCCCCAGCATTTT
>TRBV15|TRBD1|TRBJ2-2|NA
CATSRRTGGTGELFF
TGTGCCACCAGCAGGCGGACAGGGGGCACCGGGGAGCTGTTTTTT
>TRBV5-1|NA|TRBJ2-5|NA
CASSLNGGKPQETQYF
TGCGCCAGCAGCTTGAACGGCGGGAAACCCCAAGAGACCCAGTACTTC
>TRBV14|NA|TRBJ2-7|NA
CASSLTLSYEQYF
TGTGCCAGCAGCCTAACTCTCTCTTACGAGCAGTACTTC
>TRBV18|NA|TRBJ1-4|NA
CASSPGVKETNEKLFF
TGTGCCAGCTCACCCGGGGTAAAGGAAACTAATGAAAAACTGTTTTTT
>TRBV5-1|NA|TRBJ1-2|NA
CASSPQTGDYGYTF
TGCGCCAGCAGCCCTCAGACAGGAGACTATGGCTACACCTTC
>TRBV19|NA|TRBJ1-2|NA
CASSIPTGSSYGYTF
TGTGCCAGTAGTATTCCCACGGGGAGCAGCTATGGCTACACCTTC
>TRBV5-8|TRBD2|TRBJ2-3|once
CASRLGLAGVTDTQYF
TGTGCCAGCAGATTAGGACTAGCGGGAGTGACAGATACGCAGTATTTT
>TRBV15|NA|TRBJ1-2|NA
CATSRDQGFYGYTF
TGTGCCACCAGCAGAGACCAGGGGTTCTATGGCTACACCTTC
>TRBV19|NA|TRBJ2-7|NA
CASSPPGGRYYEQYF
TGTGCCAGTAGTCCCCCGGGGGGCCGTTACTACGAGCAGTACTTC
>TRBV30|TRBD1|TRBJ2-1|NA
CAWSHPGQGIRDEQFF
TGTGCCTGGAGTCACCCCGGACAGGGGATTCGCGATGAGCAGTTCTTC
>TRBV27|NA|TRBJ1-6|NA
CASSLDRYNSPLHF
TGTGCCAGCAGTCTCGACAGATATAATTCACCCCTCCACTTT
>TRBV5-6|NA|TRBJ2-7|NA
CASSFYGVSSYEQYF
TGTGCCAGCAGCTTCTACGGGGTTAGCTCCTACGAGCAGTACTTC
>TRBV6-1|NA|TRBJ1-6|NA
CASSETGEYNSPLHF
TGTGCCAGCAGTGAGACAGGAGAGTATAATTCACCCCTCCACTTT